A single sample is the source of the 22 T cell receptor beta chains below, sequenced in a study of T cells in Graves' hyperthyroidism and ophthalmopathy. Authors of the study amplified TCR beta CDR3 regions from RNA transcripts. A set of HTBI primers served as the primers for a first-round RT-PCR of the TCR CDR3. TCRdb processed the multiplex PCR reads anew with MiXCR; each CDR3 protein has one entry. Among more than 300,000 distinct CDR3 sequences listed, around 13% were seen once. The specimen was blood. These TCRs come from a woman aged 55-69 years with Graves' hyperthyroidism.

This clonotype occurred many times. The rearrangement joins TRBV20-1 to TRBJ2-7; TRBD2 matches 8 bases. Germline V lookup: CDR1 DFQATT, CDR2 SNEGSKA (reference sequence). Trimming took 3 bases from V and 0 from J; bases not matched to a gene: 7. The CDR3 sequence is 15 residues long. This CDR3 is CSASYNLAGSYEQYF. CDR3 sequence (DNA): TGCAGTGCTAGCTACAACCTAGCGGGCTCCTACGAGCAGTACTTC.

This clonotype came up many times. The CDR3 spells CASSLDVGAGNNEQFF. The CDR3 DNA sequence: TGTGCCAGCAGCTTAGATGTCGGAGCGGGGAACAATGAGCAGTTCTTC. The V call is TRBV11-3, the J call TRBJ2-1; TRBD2 matches 7 bases. J gave up 5 bases and V 0 bases, and 7 bases lay outside the gene matches. This CDR3 has 16 residues. Looked up from germline, CDR1 is SGHNT and CDR2 is YENEEA.

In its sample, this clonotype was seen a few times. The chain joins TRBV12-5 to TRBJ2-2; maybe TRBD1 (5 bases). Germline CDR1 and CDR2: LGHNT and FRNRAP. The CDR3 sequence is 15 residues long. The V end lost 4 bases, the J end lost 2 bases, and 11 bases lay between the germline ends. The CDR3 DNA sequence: TGTGCTAGTGGTTCCAGGGTGGGCAACACCGGGGAGCTGTTTTTT. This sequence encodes CASGSRVGNTGELFF.

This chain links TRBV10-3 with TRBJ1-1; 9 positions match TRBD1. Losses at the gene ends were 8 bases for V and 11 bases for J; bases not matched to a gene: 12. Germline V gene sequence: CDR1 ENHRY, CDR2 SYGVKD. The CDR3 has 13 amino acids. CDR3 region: CAILPGTGRGAFF. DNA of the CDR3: TGTGCCATCTTACCCGGGACAGGGAGGGGGGCTTTCTTT.

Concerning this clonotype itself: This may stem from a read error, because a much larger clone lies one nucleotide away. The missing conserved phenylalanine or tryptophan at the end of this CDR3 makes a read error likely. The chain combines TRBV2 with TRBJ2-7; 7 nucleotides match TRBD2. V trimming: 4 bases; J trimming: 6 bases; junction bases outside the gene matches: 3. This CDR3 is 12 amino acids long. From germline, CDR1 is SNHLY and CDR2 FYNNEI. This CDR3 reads CASSGTRSEQYL. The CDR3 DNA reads TGTGCCAGCAGTGGGACTAGGAGCGAGCAGTACCTC.

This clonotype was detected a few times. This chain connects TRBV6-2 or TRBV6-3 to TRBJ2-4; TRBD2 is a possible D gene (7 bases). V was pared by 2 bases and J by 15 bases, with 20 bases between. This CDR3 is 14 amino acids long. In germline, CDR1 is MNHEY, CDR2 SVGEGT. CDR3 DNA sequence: TGTGCCAGCAGTTACCCCGAGAGGGGGGGGGGAGTGTACTTC. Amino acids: CASSYPERGGGVYF.

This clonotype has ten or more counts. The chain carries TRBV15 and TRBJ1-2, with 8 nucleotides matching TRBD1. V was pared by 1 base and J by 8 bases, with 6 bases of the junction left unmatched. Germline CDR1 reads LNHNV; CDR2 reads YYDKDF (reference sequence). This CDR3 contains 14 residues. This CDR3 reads CATSRAQGAGGYTF. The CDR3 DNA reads TGTGCCACCAGCAGAGCGCAGGGGGCGGGGGGCTACACCTTC.

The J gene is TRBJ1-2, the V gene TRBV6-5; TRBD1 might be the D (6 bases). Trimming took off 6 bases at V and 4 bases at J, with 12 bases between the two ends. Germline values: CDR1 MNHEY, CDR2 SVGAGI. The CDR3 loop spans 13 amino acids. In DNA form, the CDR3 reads TGTGCCAGCAGATCGGACAGTAGCTATGGCTACACCTTC. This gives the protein CASRSDSSYGYTF.

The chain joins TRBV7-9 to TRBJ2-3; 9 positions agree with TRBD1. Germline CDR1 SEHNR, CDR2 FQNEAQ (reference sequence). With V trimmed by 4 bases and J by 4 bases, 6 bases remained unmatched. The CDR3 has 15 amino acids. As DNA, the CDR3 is TGTGCCAGCAGCTCCCGGGACAGGGAGGCAGATACGCAGTATTTT. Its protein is CASSSRDREADTQYF.

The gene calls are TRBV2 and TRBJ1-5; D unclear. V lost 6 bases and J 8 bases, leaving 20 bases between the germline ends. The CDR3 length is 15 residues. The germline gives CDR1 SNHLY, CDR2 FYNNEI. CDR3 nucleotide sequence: TGTGCCAGCAGCGCCGGGAGTCGTGGGTTCGAGCCCCAGCATTTT. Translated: CASSAGSRGFEPQHF.

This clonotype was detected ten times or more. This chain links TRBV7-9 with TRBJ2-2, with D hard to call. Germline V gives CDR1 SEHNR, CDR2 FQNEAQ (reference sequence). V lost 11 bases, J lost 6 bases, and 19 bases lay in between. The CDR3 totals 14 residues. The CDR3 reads CALRWAGEAGELFF. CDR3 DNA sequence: TGTGCCCTCAGATGGGCTGGAGAGGCCGGGGAGCTGTTTTTT.

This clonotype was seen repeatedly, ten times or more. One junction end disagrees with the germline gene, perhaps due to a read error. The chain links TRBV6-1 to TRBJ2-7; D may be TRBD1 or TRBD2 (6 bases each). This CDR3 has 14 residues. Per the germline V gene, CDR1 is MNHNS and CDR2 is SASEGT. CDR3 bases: TGTGCCAGCATCAAGGGGGACTCGAACTACGAGCGGTACTTC. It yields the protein CASIKGDSNYERYF.

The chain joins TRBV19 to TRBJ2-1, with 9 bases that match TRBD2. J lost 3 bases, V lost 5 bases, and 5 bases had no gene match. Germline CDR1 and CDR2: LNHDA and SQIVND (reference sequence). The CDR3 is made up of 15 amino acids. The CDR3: CASSLLAGIYNEQFF. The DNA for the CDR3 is TGTGCCAGTAGTCTCCTAGCGGGAATCTACAATGAGCAGTTCTTC. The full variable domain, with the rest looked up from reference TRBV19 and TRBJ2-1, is DGGITQSPKYLFRKEGQNVTLSCEQNLNHDAMYWYRQDPGQGLRLIYYSQIVNDFQKGDIAEGYSVSREKKESFPLTVTSAQKNPTAFYLCASSLLAGIYNEQFFGPGTRLTVL.

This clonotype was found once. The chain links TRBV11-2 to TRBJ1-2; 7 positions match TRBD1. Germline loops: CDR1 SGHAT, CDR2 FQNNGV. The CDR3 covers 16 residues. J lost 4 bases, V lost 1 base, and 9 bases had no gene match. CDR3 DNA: TGTGCCAGCAGCTTAGTTGGGGGGGACAGCCCCTATGGCTACACCTTC. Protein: CASSLVGGDSPYGYTF.

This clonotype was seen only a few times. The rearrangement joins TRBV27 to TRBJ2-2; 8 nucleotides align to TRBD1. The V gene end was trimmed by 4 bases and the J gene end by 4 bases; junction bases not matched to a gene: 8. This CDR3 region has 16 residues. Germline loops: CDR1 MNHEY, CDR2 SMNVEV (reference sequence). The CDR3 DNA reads TGTGCCAGCAGTTCACAGGGGGTTCCGAGCACCGGGGAGCTGTTTTTT. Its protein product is CASSSQGVPSTGELFF.

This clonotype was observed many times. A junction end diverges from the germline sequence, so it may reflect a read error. CDR3 protein: CASSLLRQAGDAQYF. CDR3 DNA: TGTGCCAGCAGCTTGTTAAGACAGGCTGGAGATGCGCAGTATTTT. The chain employs TRBV11-2 and TRBJ2-3; D is perhaps TRBD1 (6 bases). The length of the CDR3 is 15 residues. Germline lookup yields CDR1 SGHAT and CDR2 FQNNGV.

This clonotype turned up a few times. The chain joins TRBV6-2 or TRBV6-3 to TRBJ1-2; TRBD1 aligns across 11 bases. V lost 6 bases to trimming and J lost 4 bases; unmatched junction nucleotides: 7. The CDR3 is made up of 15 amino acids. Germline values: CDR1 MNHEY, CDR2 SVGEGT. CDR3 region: CASRVGQGASYGYTF. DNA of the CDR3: TGTGCCAGCAGGGTAGGACAGGGGGCGAGCTATGGCTACACCTTC.

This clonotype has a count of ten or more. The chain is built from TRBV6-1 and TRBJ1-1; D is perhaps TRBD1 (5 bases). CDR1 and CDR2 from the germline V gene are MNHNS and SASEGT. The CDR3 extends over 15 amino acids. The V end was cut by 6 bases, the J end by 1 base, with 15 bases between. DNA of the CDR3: TGTGCCAGCAGAACTTCCGGGACCCAGAACACTGAAGCTTTCTTT. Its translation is CASRTSGTQNTEAFF.

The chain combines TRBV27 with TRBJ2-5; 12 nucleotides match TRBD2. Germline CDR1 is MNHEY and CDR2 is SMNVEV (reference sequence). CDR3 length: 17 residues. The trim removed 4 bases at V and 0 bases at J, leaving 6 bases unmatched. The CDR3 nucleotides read TGTGCCAGCAGTTCTCTGACTAGCGGGAGTGACCAAGAGACCCAGTACTTC. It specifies CASSSLTSGSDQETQYF.

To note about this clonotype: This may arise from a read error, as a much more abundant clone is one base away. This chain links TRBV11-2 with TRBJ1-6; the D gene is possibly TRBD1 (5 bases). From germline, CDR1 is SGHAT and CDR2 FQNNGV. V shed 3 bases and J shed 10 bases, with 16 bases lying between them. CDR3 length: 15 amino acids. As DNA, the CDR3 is TGTGCCAGCAGCTTTTCTGGCAAGGGGATCTCACCCCTCCACTTT. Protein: CASSFSGKGISPLHF. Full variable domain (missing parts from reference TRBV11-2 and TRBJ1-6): EAGVAQSPRYKIIEKRQSVAFWCNPISGHATLYWYQQILGQGPKLLIQFQNNGVVDDSQLPKDRFSAERLKGVDSTLKIQPAKLEDSAVYLCASSFSGKGISPLHFGNGTRLTVT.

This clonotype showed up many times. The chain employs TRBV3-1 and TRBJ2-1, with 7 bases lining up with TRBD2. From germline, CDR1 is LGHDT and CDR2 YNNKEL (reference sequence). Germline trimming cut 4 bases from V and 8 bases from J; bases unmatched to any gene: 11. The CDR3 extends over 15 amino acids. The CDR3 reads CASSPGAGDLYEQFF. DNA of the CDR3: TGTGCCAGCAGCCCCGGGGCGGGAGATTTGTATGAGCAGTTCTTC.

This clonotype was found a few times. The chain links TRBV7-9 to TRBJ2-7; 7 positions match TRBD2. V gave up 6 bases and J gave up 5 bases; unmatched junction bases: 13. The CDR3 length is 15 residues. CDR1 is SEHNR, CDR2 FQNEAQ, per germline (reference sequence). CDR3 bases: TGTGCCAGCAGACCCGTAGAGCGGGAAGTCCACGAGCAGTACTTC. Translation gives CASRPVEREVHEQYF. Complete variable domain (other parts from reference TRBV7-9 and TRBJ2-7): DTGVSQNPRHKITKRGQNVTFRCDPISEHNRLYWYRQTLGQGPEFLTYFQNEAQLEKSRLLSDRFSAERPKGSFSTLEIQRTEQGDSAMYLCASRPVEREVHEQYFGPGTRLTVT.